This T cell receptor beta chain is from a study of blood T cell repertoires in COVID-19. Study at large: Some COVID-19 samples were acute and others convalescent; all came from the United States, Italy and Spain. PBMCs, B-cell-depleted T cells, or T cells provided the cDNA or gDNA that made up the material.

Per germline, CDR1 MGHRA and CDR2 YSYEKL. The CDR3 covers 14 residues. V dropped 0 bases and J dropped 4 bases, with 9 bases sitting between them. Original processing notes: Reference gene primer amplification gave estimated nucleated cell counts. Only in-frame clones appear in the TCRdb table, and some are missing; sequencing was by immunoSEQ multiplex PCR. V and J calls and clone size are those listed in that table; D and trimming were worked out from the DNA. This sample carries under 140,000 clones, more than 75% of them seen once, and the ten largest clones take 3% to 3.5%. Input material: peripheral blood. The V and J genes are TRBV4-1 and TRBJ1-2, with TRBD1 as a possible D gene (5 bases). The TCR originated in a woman aged 45-60 years with acute or convalescent COVID-19. Here the CDR3 reads CASSQDGDSYGYTF. The CDR3 coding sequence is TGCGCCAGCAGCCAAGATGGAGACAGCTATGGCTACACCTTC.